The rows below give T cell receptor beta chains drawn from one sample of a study of cytomegalovirus exposure and HLA in healthy donors. Sequenced by immunoSEQ multiplex PCR; TCRdb stores in-frame clones only, minus some. The sample records 95,000 to 150,000 clones, around 80% being singletons. Specimen: PBMCs. These receptor sequences come from a woman aged 55-75 years in good health and CMV-seropositive. Both conserved end residues are part of each CDR3. The order of the fields is clone size, D gene, J gene, V gene, CDR3 DNA, CDR3 protein. A D gene is named only where the DNA matches it firmly. The listing skips clone size in some rows; elsewhere it reads once, few, many or a size class.

. . TRBJ1-2 TRBV2 TGTGCCAGCAGTGATCGGGTCAGGGACTATGGCTACACCTTC CASSDRVRDYGYTF
. TRBD2 TRBJ2-1 TRBV7-2 TGTGCCAGCAGCTCACGGGGACTAGCGGGAGTCAAGAATGAGCAGTTCTTC CASSSRGLAGVKNEQFF
. TRBD2 TRBJ2-3 TRBV7-3 TGTGCCAGCAGCTTAGAGGGCAGACTAGCGGGGCGTAGCACAGATACGCAGTATTTT CASSLEGRLAGRSTDTQYF
. . TRBJ2-3 TRBV6-5 TGTGCCAGCAGTCTAGTGGACACAGATACGCAGTATTTT CASSLVDTDTQYF
. . TRBJ1-1 TRBV11-2 TGTGCCAGCAGCCTTAACAGGGTGCCTGAAGCTTTCTTT CASSLNRVPEAFF
. TRBD2 TRBJ2-7 TRBV19 TGTGCCAGTAGTATGGGCGGGAGGGCCGTATACGAGCAGTACTTC CASSMGGRAVYEQYF
. TRBD2 TRBJ2-1 TRBV30 TGTGCCTGGAGTGTACAGGGACTAGCTCAGTTCTTC CAWSVQGLAQFF
. . TRBJ1-2 TRBV27 TGTGCCAGCAGTCCCGGGACTTACGGCTACACCTTC CASSPGTYGYTF
. . TRBJ2-6 TRBV2 TGTGCCAGCAGTCCTACTGAGGCCAACGTCCTGACTTTC CASSPTEANVLTF
. TRBD1 TRBJ2-7 TRBV2 TGTGCCAGCAGAGCCATCGACAGGGTGGCCGAGCAGTACTTC CASRAIDRVAEQYF
. TRBD2 TRBJ2-7 TRBV10-1 TGCGCCAGTAGCGGGAAGGGAACCTACGAGCAGTACTTC CASSGKGTYEQYF
. . TRBJ2-7 TRBV7-3 TGTGCCAGCAGCTTACGGGCAGGGAGGACCTACGAGCAGTACTTC CASSLRAGRTYEQYF
. . TRBJ2-5 TRBV5-4 TGTGCCAGCAGCTTGGTAGCGGCACAAGAGACCCAGTACTTC CASSLVAAQETQYF
. TRBD1 TRBJ2-3 TRBV7-2 TGTGCCAGCAGCCCAGGCCTTAGATCGGACAGGAACACAGATACGCAGTATTTT CASSPGLRSDRNTDTQYF
. TRBD1 TRBJ1-2 TRBV14 TGTGCCAGCAGCCAAGGTGGACAGGGGAAATACGACTATGGCTACACCTTC CASSQGGQGKYDYGYTF
. . TRBJ2-1 TRBV28 TGTGCCAGCAGTTTATCAGTGGGCCGGGATGACGGAAATGAGCAGTTCTTC CASSLSVGRDDGNEQFF
few . TRBJ1-2 TRBV7-3 TGTGCCAGCAGCTTAAGTCGGGTTGGCGGCTACACCTTC CASSLSRVGGYTF
. . TRBJ2-5 TRBV28 TGTGCCAGCAGTTCGCCGACAGGAGGCCAAGAGACCCAGTACTTC CASSSPTGGQETQYF
. . TRBJ1-4 TRBV11-2 TGTGCCAGCAGGCGATGGGAGGATGAAAAACTGTTTTTT CASRRWEDEKLFF
. . TRBJ1-1 TRBV5-6 TGTGCCAGCAGCGAACAATTGAACACTGAAGCTTTCTTT CASSEQLNTEAFF
once . TRBJ1-5 TRBV29-1 TGCAGCGTCGGGGGGGCAGGGTCGGGTCAGCCCCAGCATTTT CSVGGAGSGQPQHF
few . TRBJ2-5 TRBV10-3 TGTGCCATCGGTGTATCTCAAGAGACCCAGTACTTC CAIGVSQETQYF
. . TRBJ1-2 TRBV7-9 TGTGCCAGCAGCTTGATACAGGGAGAGGATGGCTACACCTTC CASSLIQGEDGYTF
. . TRBJ2-2 TRBV5-1 TGCGCCAGCAGAAGACAGGGAAAATTAGGCACCGGGGGGCTGTTTTTT CASRRQGKLGTGGLFF
. TRBD1 TRBJ1-1 TRBV7-6 TGTGCCAGCAGCCCCACTAGACAGGGGAACACTGAAGCTTTCTTT CASSPTRQGNTEAFF
. TRBD1 TRBJ2-3 TRBV30 TGTGCCTGGGTCGGACAGGCCACAGATACGCAGTATTTT CAWVGQATDTQYF
. . TRBJ1-6 TRBV27 TGTGCCAGCAGTTTATGGGGCCTTCGTTCACCCCTCCACTTT CASSLWGLRSPLHF
once TRBD2 TRBJ2-2 TRBV7-3 TGTGCCAGCAGCTTAACGAGACTAGCGGGGAATAGGTTGTCGACCGGGGAGCTGTTTTTT CASSLTRLAGNRLSTGELFF
. . TRBJ2-2 TRBV2 TGTGCCAGCAGTGCACAGGGAACGAACACCGGGGAGCTGTTTTTT CASSAQGTNTGELFF
. TRBD2 TRBJ2-1 TRBV5-8 TGTGCCAGCAGCCACGGGACTAGCGGGAGTATCTACAATGAGCAGTTCTTC CASSHGTSGSIYNEQFF
. TRBD2 TRBJ2-2 TRBV19 TGTGCCAGTAGTATCGTTTTGACTAGCCCGGGGCACGGGGAGCTGTTTTTT CASSIVLTSPGHGELFF
once TRBD2 TRBJ2-1 TRBV27 TGTGCCAGCAGACCCGGAGTAGCGGGAGGGCCTGAGCAGTTCTTC CASRPGVAGGPEQFF
. . TRBJ1-1 TRBV19 TGTGCCAGTACCTTGAATGAGGGACAGAACACTGAAGCTTTCTTT CASTLNEGQNTEAFF
. . TRBJ2-7 TRBV6-5 TGTGCCAGCAGTTACAGGGAGAGCGAGCAGTACTTC CASSYRESEQYF
. . TRBJ1-5 TRBV7-2 TGTGCCAGCAGCTTATTAGGTAGGGGGGGGGCTGGAAGCAATCAGCCCCAGCATTTT CASSLLGRGGAGSNQPQHF
. . TRBJ2-1 TRBV6-5 TGTGCCAGCAGTTACTCAGGGCAGGGCTCCAATGAGCAGTTCTTC CASSYSGQGSNEQFF
. . TRBJ2-1 TRBV15 TGTGCCACCAGCAGAGATTTAGATTTGACCTACAATGAGCAGTTCTTC CATSRDLDLTYNEQFF
. TRBD1 TRBJ1-5 TRBV2 TGTGCCAGCGGGGACAGGGTAGGCAATCAGCCCCAGCATTTT CASGDRVGNQPQHF
. TRBD1 TRBJ2-6 TRBV19 TGTGCCAGTAGTAAGACAGGGGCTAGTGGGGCCAACGTCCTGACTTTC CASSKTGASGANVLTF
. TRBD1 TRBJ1-1 TRBV27 TGTGCCAGCAGCAGACCGGGACAGGGGAGCACTGAAGCTTTCTTT CASSRPGQGSTEAFF
. . TRBJ1-1 TRBV6-5 TGTGCCAGCCTTAGGGGGGGCATGAACACTGAAGCTTTCTTT CASLRGGMNTEAFF
. TRBD1 TRBJ2-6 TRBV6-6 TGTGCCAGCACTGGACAGGGATACTCTGGGGCCAACGTCCTGACTTTC CASTGQGYSGANVLTF
. . TRBJ1-1 TRBV11-2 TGTGCCAGCAGTCTTAGTAGTTTGAACACTGAAGCTTTCTTT CASSLSSLNTEAFF
. . TRBJ2-5 TRBV4-1 TGCGCCAGCAGCCAGCCGACCAGAGCGGCGACCCAGTACTTC CASSQPTRAATQYF